These 5 T cell receptor beta chains originate from one sample sequenced in a study of blood T cell repertoires in COVID-19. Assay used: immunoSEQ multiplex PCR; TCRdb lists only in-frame clones, some missing. The sample contains under 500,000 clones, roughly 87% of which appear only once. Sequencing was performed on PBMCs or T cells enriched from blood (not recorded which). These TCRs come from a woman between 18 and 29 years old with acute COVID-19.

The chain links TRBV27 to TRBJ2-1; D possibly corresponds to TRBD1 (6 bases). In germline, CDR1 is MNHEY, CDR2 SMNVEV (reference sequence). The ends were cut back, 5 bases at V and 1 base at J, with 9 bases in the middle. The CDR3 is made up of 14 amino acids. The CDR3 spells CASSPGASYNEQFF. In DNA form, the CDR3 reads TGTGCCAGCAGTCCAGGGGCATCCTACAATGAGCAGTTCTTC.

The V and J genes are TRBV3-1 (or the pseudogene TRBV3-2) and TRBJ2-7; tentative D call: TRBD1 (6 bases). The CDR3 totals 15 residues. Trimming took 1 base from V and 4 from J, leaving 14 bases between them. Germline V gene sequence: CDR1 LGHDT, CDR2 YNNKEL (reference sequence). The CDR3 sequence: CASSQATGPQYEQYF. DNA of the CDR3: TGTGCCAGCAGCCAAGCGACAGGCCCCCAGTACGAGCAGTACTTC.

This clone was observed a few times. This rearrangement joins TRBV30 to TRBJ2-7; D is perhaps TRBD1 (5 bases). CDR1 and CDR2 (germline): GTSNPN, SVGIG (reference sequence). V dropped 0 bases and J dropped 7 bases, with 7 bases sitting between them. The CDR3 spans 11 residues. The CDR3 reads CAWSVRVEQYF. Here the CDR3 DNA reads TGTGCCTGGAGTGTCAGGGTTGAGCAGTACTTC.

V and J are TRBV19 and TRBJ1-4, with no clear D. Germline V gene lookup returns CDR1 LNHDA and CDR2 SQIVND (reference sequence). With 8 bases removed from V and 3 bases from J, the gap between germline ends came to 16 bases. CDR3 size: 15 residues. The CDR3 loop is CASGQSPGSNEKLFF. The CDR3 DNA is TGTGCCAGTGGGCAATCGCCGGGGTCTAATGAAAAACTGTTTTTT.

This rearrangement joins TRBV19 to TRBJ2-1; 7 bases match TRBD2. CDR3 length: 16 residues. Germline trimming cut 5 bases from V and 7 bases from J; bases unmatched to any gene: 14. Per the germline V gene, CDR1 is LNHDA and CDR2 is SQIVND (reference sequence). The CDR3 sequence is CASSVRVAGVRNEQFF. CDR3 in DNA: TGTGCCAGTAGTGTACGAGTAGCGGGTGTGAGGAATGAGCAGTTCTTC.